What follows are 19 T cell receptor beta chains derived from one specimen sequenced in a study of identical twins. TCRdb processed the 5' RACE reads anew with MiXCR; each CDR3 protein has one entry. The sample lists under 500,000 distinct CDR3 sequences; 14% were seen once. This same sample was also taken into another study, of yellow fever vaccine responses in identical twins.

What was sequenced was CD4+ T cells sorted from blood. The receptors shown here come from a woman between 18 and 29 years old in good health.

CDR3 in amino acids: CASSQQGALETQYF. The CDR3 coding sequence is TGTGCCAGCAGTCAACAGGGGGCTCTCGAGACCCAGTACTTC. This chain links TRBV12-3 or TRBV12-4 with TRBJ2-5, with TRBD1 matching over 9 bases. The CDR3 runs to 14 residues. Unmatched junction bases numbered 6, after V lost 5 bases and J lost 5 bases.

The J gene is TRBJ2-1, the V gene TRBV3-1, with D possibly being TRBD1 or TRBD2 (5 bases each). Per germline, CDR1 LGHDT and CDR2 YNNKEL (reference sequence). CDR3 length: 15 amino acids. The V gene lost 3 bases and the J gene lost 4 bases, with 13 bases spanning the gap. DNA for the CDR3: TGTGCCAGCAGCCAGGTGACGGGGCGTTACAATGAGCAGTTCTTC. It translates to CASSQVTGRYNEQFF.

This clonotype has more than one count but fewer than ten. The CDR3 DNA reads TGTGCCAGCAGTTTTGGGGGGAGTCTCTCATACGAGCAGTACTTC. Translated: CASSFGGSLSYEQYF. V gene TRBV28 combines with J gene TRBJ2-7, with a possible D match to TRBD2 (6 bases). Germline-derived CDR1 and CDR2 are MDHEN and SYDVKM. The ends were cut back, 3 bases at V and 4 bases at J, with 16 bases in the middle. This CDR3 comprises 15 residues.

This clonotype was seen many times. This chain uses TRBV4-1 with TRBJ1-2; unclear D gene. The germline V and J ends were trimmed by 4 bases and 5 bases, with 11 bases remaining between them. CDR3 size: 13 residues. CDR1 MGHRA and CDR2 YSYEKL come from the germline V gene. The CDR3 sequence: CASSPSGGYGYTF. CDR3 in DNA: TGCGCCAGCAGCCCATCCGGTGGGTATGGCTACACCTTC.

There are many counts of this clonotype. The chain uses TRBV2 and TRBJ2-1; 8 nucleotides align to TRBD2. Germline V gene sequence: CDR1 SNHLY, CDR2 FYNNEI. V was clipped by 6 bases and J by 0 bases; unmatched bases: 13. The CDR3 sequence is 18 residues long. CDR3 nucleotides: TGTGCCAGCAGACAACGGGGTAGCGGGATCAGCTCCTACAATGAGCAGTTCTTC. Protein sequence: CASRQRGSGISSYNEQFF.

In this sample, this clonotype turned up many times. The chain couples TRBV29-1 to TRBJ2-5, with TRBD1 matching over 9 bases. The germline V gene has CDR1 SQVTM and CDR2 ANQGSEA. Germline trimming cut 7 bases from V and 4 bases from J; bases unmatched to any gene: 10. The length of the CDR3 is 14 residues. The chain's CDR3 is CSAYTTDRGETQYF. The DNA of the CDR3 is TGCAGCGCCTATACCACGGACAGGGGAGAGACCCAGTACTTC.

This clonotype was observed a few times. The V gene is TRBV20-1, the J gene TRBJ1-2; weak D call: TRBD1 (6 bases). Germline-derived CDR1 and CDR2 are DFQATT and SNEGSKA (reference sequence). V was pared by 5 bases and J by 10 bases, with 14 bases between. The CDR3 extends over 11 amino acids. The CDR3 coding sequence is TGCAGTGCTTTCCGCGACAGGTCCTACACCTTC. Residues: CSAFRDRSYTF.

V is TRBV4-3 and J is TRBJ2-7, with D perhaps TRBD2 (7 bases). Germline V CDR1 and CDR2: LGHNA, YSLEER. The CDR3 is 17 amino acids. The V gene lost 3 bases and the J gene lost 3 bases, with 21 bases spanning the gap. CDR3 DNA sequence: TGCGCCAGCAGCCATCTACCCGGCGGGGGCGGGGTCTACGAGCAGTACTTC. It is translated as CASSHLPGGGGVYEQYF.

This clonotype was observed many times. J is TRBJ2-7 and V is TRBV2; maybe TRBD2 (5 bases). Germline V CDR1 and CDR2: SNHLY, FYNNEI. Trimming pared 3 bases from V and 0 bases from J, leaving 15 bases between. The length of the CDR3 is 16 residues. In nucleotides, the CDR3 is TGTGCCAGCAGTGAGGAAGAGGGCTCTGGCTCCTACGAGCAGTACTTC. Its translation is CASSEEEGSGSYEQYF.

This clonotype was recorded a few times. The chain has TRBV24-1 and TRBJ2-1; D call uncertain. From germline, CDR1 is KGHDR and CDR2 SFDVKD. V was trimmed by 3 bases and J by 12 bases, leaving 14 bases between them. This CDR3 spans 13 amino acids. CDR3 sequence (DNA): TGTGCCACCAGTGATCGACCCTCAGCCGCGCAGTTCTTC. It translates to CATSDRPSAAQFF.

This clonotype was picked up many times. The gene calls are TRBV20-1 and TRBJ2-7; 10 positions match TRBD2. With 4 bases clipped from V and 4 bases from J, the junction kept 10 bases outside the gene matches. Germline V lookup: CDR1 DFQATT, CDR2 SNEGSKA (reference sequence). CDR3 length: 15 amino acids. CDR3 amino acids: CSAKWRAGGRYEQYF. The CDR3, as DNA: TGCAGTGCTAAATGGCGAGCGGGAGGGCGGTACGAGCAGTACTTC.

This rearrangement joins TRBV6-1 to TRBJ1-6; 8 bases align to TRBD1. Germline loops: CDR1 MNHNS, CDR2 SASEGT. V trimming: 3 bases; J trimming: 0 bases; junction bases outside the gene matches: 4. The CDR3 consists of 17 residues. The CDR3 reads CASSETRGLSYNSPLHF. CDR3 nucleotides: TGTGCCAGCAGTGAGACCAGGGGGCTCTCCTATAATTCACCCCTCCACTTT.

A few counts support this clonotype. This rearrangement joins TRBV11-2 to TRBJ2-1, with unresolved D. CDR3 size: 15 residues. V was trimmed by 2 bases and J by 2 bases, leaving 10 bases between them. Germline CDR1 reads SGHAT; CDR2 reads FQNNGV. The CDR3, as DNA: TGTGCCAGCAGCTTATTGCAGGTCCCCTACAATGAGCAGTTCTTC. It yields the protein CASSLLQVPYNEQFF.

This clonotype was seen only a few times. The chain combines TRBV29-1 with TRBJ2-7; D gene uncertain. Germline V gives CDR1 SQVTM, CDR2 ANQGSEA. This CDR3 is built from 13 residues. Trimming took off 4 bases at V and 0 bases at J, with 10 bases between the two ends. The CDR3 loop is CSVAFMASYEQYF. In DNA, the CDR3 is TGCAGCGTTGCTTTCATGGCCTCCTACGAGCAGTACTTC.

The chain couples TRBV29-1 to TRBJ2-7, with 8 positions matching TRBD1. The V and J ends lost 4 bases and 4 bases, in that order; junction bases with no gene match: 6. Per germline, CDR1 SQVTM and CDR2 ANQGSEA. The CDR3 extends over 13 amino acids. CDR3 sequence: CSVGGTGGYEQYF. CDR3 nucleotides: TGCAGCGTTGGGGGGACAGGCGGATACGAGCAGTACTTC.

There are a few counts of this clonotype. The V gene is TRBV6-2 or TRBV6-3, the J gene TRBJ2-7; D possibly corresponds to TRBD1 (6 bases). This CDR3 has 12 amino acids. V was pared by 6 bases and J by 6 bases, with 12 bases between. Germline CDR1 and CDR2: MNHEY and SVGEGT. In DNA, the CDR3 is TGTGCCAGCAGGGGAATCAGGGGCGAGCAGTACTTC. It yields the protein CASRGIRGEQYF.

This clonotype was observed a few times. The chain links TRBV12-3 or TRBV12-4 to TRBJ2-3, with no clear D. The CDR3 consists of 13 residues. Between the trimmed V and J ends, which lost 6 bases and 3 bases, there was a span of 10 bases. The CDR3 protein is CASRAPGTDTQYF. The CDR3 DNA reads as TGTGCCAGCAGAGCGCCCGGAACAGATACGCAGTATTTT.

This clonotype was seen a handful of times. This sequence joins TRBV12-2 and TRBJ2-1; whether TRBD1, the table's D call, matches the DNA was not checked. TRBV12-2 corresponds to a pseudogene. The CDR3 runs 17 residues. CDR3 DNA: TGTGCAAGTCGCTGGTCCGGGACCGACCCTCTATACAATGAGCAGTTCTTC. Translated: CASRWSGTDPLYNEQFF.

The rearrangement uses TRBV18 and TRBJ1-5; no clear D. Per the germline V gene, CDR1 is KGHSH and CDR2 is LQKENI. This CDR3 is built from 14 residues. V lost 3 bases, J lost 5 bases, and 11 bases lay in between. CDR3 residues: CASSPVSGYQPQHF. CDR3 bases: TGTGCCAGCTCACCGGTGTCAGGTTATCAGCCCCAGCATTTT.